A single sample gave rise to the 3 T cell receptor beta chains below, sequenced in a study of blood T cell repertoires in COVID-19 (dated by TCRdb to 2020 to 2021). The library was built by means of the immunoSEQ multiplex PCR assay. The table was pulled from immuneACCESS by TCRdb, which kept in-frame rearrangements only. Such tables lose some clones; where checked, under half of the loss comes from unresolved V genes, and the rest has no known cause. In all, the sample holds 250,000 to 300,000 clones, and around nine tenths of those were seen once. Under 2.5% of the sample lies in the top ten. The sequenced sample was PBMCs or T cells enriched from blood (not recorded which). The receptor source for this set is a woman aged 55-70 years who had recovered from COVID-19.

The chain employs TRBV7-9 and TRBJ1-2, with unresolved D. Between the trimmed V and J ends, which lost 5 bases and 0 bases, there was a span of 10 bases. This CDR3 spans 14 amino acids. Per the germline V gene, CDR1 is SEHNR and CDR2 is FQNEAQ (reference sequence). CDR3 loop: CASSLQRANYGYTF. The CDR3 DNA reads TGTGCCAGCAGCCTACAGAGAGCTAACTATGGCTACACCTTC.

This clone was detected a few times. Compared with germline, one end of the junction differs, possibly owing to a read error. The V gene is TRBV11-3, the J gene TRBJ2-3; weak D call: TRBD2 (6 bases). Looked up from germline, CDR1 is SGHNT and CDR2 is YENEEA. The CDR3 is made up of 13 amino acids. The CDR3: CASRLAGTDTQYF. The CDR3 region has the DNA TGTGCCAGCAGATTAGCGGGCACAGATACGCAGTATTTT.

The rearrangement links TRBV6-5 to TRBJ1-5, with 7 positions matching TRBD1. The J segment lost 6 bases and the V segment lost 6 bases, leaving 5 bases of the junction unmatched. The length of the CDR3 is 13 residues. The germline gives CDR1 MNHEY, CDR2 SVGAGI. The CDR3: CASRGDSPQPQHF. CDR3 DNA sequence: TGTGCCAGCAGGGGGGACAGTCCTCAGCCCCAGCATTTT.